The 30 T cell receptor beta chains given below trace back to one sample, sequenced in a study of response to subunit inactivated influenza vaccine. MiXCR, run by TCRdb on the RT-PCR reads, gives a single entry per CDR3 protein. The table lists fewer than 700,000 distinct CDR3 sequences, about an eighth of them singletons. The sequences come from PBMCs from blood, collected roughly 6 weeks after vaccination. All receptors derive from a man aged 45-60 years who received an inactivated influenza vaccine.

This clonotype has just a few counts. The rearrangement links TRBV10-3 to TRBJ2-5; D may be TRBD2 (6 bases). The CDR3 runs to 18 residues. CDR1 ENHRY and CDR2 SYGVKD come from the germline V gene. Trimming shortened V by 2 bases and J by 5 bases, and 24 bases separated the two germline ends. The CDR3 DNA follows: TGTGCCATCAGTGAGCCCCGGGGTCTCAGCGCCCGGGGGGAGACCCAGTACTTC. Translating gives CAISEPRGLSARGETQYF.

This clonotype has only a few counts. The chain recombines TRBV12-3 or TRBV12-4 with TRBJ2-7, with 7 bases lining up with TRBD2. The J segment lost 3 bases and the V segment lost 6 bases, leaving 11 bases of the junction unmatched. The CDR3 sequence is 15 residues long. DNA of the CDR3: TGTGCCAGCAGACCCGAGTCTAGCGGTCACTACGAGCAGTACTTC. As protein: CASRPESSGHYEQYF.

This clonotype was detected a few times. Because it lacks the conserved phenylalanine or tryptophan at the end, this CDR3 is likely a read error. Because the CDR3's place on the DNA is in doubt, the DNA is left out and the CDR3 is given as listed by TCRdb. CDR3 in amino acids: CASSDGFGKAL. J is TRBJ1-2 and V is TRBV2; the table's D gene call, TRBD1, was not cross checked with the DNA. Looked up from germline, CDR1 is SNHLY and CDR2 is FYNNEI. 11 amino acids form the CDR3, both terminal residues included.

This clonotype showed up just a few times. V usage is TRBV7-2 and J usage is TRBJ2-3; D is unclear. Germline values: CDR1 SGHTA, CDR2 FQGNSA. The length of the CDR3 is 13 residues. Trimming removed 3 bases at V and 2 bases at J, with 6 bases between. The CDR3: CASSFVHTDTQYF. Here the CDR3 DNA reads TGTGCCAGCAGCTTCGTACACACAGATACGCAGTATTTT.

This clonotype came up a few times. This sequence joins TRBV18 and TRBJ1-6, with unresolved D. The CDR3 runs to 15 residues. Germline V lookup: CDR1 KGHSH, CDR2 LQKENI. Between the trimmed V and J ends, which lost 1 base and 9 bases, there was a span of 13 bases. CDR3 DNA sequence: TGTGCCAGCTCACCACGTCAACTTGATGGTTCACCCCTCCACTTT. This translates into CASSPRQLDGSPLHF. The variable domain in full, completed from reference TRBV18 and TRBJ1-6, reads NAGVMQNPRHLVRRRGQEARLRCSPMKGHSHVYWYRQLPEEGLKFMVYLQKENIIDESGMPKERFSAEFPKEGPSILRIQQVVRGDSAAYFCASSPRQLDGSPLHFGNGTRLTVT.

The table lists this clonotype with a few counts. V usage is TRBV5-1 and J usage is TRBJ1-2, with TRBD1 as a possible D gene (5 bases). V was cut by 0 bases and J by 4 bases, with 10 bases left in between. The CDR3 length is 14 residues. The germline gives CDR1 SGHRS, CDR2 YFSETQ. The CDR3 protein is CASSLGEGSYGYTF. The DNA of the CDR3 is TGCGCCAGCAGCTTGGGGGAGGGGAGCTATGGCTACACCTTC.

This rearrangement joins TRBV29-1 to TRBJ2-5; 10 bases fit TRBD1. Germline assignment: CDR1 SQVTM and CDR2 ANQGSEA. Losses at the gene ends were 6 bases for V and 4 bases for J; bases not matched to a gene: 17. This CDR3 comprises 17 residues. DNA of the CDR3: TGCAGCGTCACCTTGAGGCTAGGACAGGGGGATTCAGAGACCCAGTACTTC. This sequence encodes CSVTLRLGQGDSETQYF. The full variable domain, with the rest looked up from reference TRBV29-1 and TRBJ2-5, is SAVISQKPSRDICQRGTSLTIQCQVDSQVTMMFWYRQQPGQSLTLIATANQGSEATYESGFVIDKFPISRPNLTFSTLTVSNMSPEDSSIYLCSVTLRLGQGDSETQYFGPGTRLLVL.

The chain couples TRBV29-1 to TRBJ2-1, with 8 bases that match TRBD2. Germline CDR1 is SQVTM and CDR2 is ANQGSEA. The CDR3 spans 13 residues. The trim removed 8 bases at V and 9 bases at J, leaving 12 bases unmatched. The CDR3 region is CSHREGKPCEQFF. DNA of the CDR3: TGCAGCCACCGGGAGGGCAAGCCCTGTGAGCAGTTCTTC.

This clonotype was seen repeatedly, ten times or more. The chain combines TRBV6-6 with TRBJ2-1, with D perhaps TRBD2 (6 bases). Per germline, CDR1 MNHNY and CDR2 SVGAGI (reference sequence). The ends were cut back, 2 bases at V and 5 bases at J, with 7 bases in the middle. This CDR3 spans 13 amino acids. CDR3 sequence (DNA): TGTGCCAGCAGTTACGCGGGAAACAATGAGCAGTTCTTC. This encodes CASSYAGNNEQFF.

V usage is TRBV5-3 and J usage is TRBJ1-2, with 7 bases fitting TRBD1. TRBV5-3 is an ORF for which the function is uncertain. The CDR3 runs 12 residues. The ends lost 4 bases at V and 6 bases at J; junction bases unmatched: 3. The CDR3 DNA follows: TGTGCCAGAAGCCCCGACAGGGATGGCTACACCTTC. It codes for CARSPDRDGYTF.

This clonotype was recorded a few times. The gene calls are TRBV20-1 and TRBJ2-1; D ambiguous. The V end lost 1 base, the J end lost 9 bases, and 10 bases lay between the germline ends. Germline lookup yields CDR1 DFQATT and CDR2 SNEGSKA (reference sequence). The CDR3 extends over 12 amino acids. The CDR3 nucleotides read TGCAGTGCTAGAGGCTTAGTCCGTGAGCAGTTCTTC. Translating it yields CSARGLVREQFF.

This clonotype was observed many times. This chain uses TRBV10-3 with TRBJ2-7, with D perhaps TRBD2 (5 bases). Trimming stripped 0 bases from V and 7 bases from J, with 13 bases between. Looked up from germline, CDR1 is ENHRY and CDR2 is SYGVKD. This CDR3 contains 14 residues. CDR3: CAISESTGIGEQYF. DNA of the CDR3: TGTGCCATCAGTGAGTCGACGGGGATCGGAGAGCAGTACTTC.

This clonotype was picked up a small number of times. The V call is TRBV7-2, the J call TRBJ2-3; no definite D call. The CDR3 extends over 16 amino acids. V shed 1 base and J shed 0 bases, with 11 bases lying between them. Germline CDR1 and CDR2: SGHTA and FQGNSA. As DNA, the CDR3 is TGTGCCAGCAGCTTAGGTGGGGTTTGGAGCACAGATACGCAGTATTTT. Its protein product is CASSLGGVWSTDTQYF.

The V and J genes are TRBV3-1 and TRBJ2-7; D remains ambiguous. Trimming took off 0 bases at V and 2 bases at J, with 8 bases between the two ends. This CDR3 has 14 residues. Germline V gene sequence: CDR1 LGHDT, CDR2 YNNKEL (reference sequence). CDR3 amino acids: CASSQEGGTYEQYF. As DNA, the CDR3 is TGTGCCAGCAGCCAAGAGGGCGGCACCTACGAGCAGTACTTC.

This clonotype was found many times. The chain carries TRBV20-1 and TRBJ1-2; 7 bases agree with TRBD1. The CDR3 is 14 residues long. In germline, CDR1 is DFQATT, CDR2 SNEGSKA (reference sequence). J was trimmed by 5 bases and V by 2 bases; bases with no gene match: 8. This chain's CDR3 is CSARSFGTEYGYTF. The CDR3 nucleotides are TGCAGTGCTAGATCCTTCGGGACAGAGTATGGCTACACCTTC.

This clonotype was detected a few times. CDR3 in amino acids: CASSQSGGLTDTQYF. The CDR3, as DNA: TGTGCCAGCAGCCAATCGGGGGGCCTCACAGATACGCAGTATTTT. The rearrangement joins TRBV7-9 to TRBJ2-3; D possibly corresponds to TRBD2 (7 bases). The CDR3 extends over 15 amino acids. Germline V gene data show CDR1 as SEHNR and CDR2 as FQNEAQ (reference sequence). V lost 5 bases to trimming and J lost 2 bases, with 14 bases between them.

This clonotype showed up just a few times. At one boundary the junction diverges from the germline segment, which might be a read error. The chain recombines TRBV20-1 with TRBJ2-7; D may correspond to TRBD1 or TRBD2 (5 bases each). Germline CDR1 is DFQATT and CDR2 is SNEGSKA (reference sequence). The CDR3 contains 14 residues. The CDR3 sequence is CSSRVRGAGYEQYF. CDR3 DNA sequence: TGCAGTTCTAGAGTACGAGGGGCGGGTTACGAGCAGTACTTC.

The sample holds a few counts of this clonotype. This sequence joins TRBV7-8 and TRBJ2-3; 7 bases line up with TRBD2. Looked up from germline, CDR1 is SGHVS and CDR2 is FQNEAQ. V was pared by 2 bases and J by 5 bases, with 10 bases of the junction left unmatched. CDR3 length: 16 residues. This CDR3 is CASSLQTSWSGDTQYF. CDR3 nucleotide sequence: TGTGCCAGCAGCTTACAGACTAGCTGGAGTGGAGATACGCAGTATTTT.

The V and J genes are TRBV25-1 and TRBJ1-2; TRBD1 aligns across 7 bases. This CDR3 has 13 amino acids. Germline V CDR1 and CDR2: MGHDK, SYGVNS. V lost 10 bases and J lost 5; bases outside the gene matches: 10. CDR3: CATSGTDLYGYTF. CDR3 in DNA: TGTGCCACCTCCGGGACAGATCTTTATGGCTACACCTTC.

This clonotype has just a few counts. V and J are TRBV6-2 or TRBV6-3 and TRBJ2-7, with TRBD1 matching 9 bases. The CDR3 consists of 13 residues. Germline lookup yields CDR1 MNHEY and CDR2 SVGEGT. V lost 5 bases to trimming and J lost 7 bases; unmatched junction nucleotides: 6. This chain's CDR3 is CASSLDRGWEQYF. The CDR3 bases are TGTGCCAGCAGTCTGGACAGGGGCTGGGAGCAGTACTTC.

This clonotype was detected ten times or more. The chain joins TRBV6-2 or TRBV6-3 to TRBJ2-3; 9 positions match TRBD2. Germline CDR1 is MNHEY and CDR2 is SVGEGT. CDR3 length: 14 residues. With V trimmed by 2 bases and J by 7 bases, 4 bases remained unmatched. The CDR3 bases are TGTGCCAGCAGTTACGGGCTAGCGGGGAATACGCAGTATTTT. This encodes CASSYGLAGNTQYF.

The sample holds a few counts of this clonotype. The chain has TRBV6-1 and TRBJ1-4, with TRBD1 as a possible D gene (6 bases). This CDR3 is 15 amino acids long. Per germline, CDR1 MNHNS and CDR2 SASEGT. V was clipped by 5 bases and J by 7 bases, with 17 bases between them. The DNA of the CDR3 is TGTGCCAGCAGTCCCGAGGGGGGGGAAGGTGAAAAACTGTTTTTT. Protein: CASSPEGGEGEKLFF.

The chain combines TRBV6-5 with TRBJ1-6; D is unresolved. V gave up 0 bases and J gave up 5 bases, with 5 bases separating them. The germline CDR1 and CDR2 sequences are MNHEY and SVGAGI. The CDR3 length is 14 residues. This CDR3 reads CASSYSLNNSPLHF. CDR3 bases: TGTGCCAGCAGTTACTCGTTGAATAATTCACCCCTCCACTTT.

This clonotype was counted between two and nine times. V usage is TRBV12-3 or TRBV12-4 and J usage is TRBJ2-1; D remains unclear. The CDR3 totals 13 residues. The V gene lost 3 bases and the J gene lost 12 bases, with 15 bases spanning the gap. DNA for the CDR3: TGTGCCAGCAGTTTTGAGGACCTAGGACGGCAGTTCTTC. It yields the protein CASSFEDLGRQFF.

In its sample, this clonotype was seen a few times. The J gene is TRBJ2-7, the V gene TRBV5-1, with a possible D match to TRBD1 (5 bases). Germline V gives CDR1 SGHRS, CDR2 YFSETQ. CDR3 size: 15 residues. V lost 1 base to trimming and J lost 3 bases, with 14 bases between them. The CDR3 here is CASSLSGLPNYEQYF. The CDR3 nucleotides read TGCGCCAGCAGCTTGTCAGGGCTTCCCAACTACGAGCAGTACTTC.

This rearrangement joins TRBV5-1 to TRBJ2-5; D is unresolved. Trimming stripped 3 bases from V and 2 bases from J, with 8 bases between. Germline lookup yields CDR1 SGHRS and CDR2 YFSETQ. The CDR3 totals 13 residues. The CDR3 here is CASSSEGQETQYF. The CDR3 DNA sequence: TGCGCCAGCAGCTCCGAAGGTCAAGAGACCCAGTACTTC.

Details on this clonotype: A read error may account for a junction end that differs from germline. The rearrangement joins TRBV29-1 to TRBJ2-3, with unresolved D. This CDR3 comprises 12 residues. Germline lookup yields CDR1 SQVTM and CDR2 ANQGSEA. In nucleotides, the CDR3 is TGCAGCGCCACTGGGAACACAGTTACGCAGTATTTT. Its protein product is CSATGNTVTQYF.

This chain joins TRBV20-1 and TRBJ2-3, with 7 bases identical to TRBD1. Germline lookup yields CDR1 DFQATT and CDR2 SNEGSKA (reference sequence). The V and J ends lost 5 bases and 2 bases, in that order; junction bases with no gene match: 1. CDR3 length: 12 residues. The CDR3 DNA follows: TGCAGTGCTGACAGGGCCACAGATACGCAGTATTTT. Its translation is CSADRATDTQYF.

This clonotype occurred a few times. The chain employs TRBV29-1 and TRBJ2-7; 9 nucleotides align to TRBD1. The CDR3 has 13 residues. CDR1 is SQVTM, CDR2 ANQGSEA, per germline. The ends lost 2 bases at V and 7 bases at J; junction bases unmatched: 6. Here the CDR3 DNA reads TGCAGCGTTGAACCGACAGGGGGGGGGGAGCAGTACTTC. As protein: CSVEPTGGGEQYF.

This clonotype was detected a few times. In DNA form, the CDR3 reads TGTGCCAGCAGCCAAGATTTTGCGGCCCAAGAGACCCAGTACTTC. It is translated as CASSQDFAAQETQYF. The V call is TRBV14, the J call TRBJ2-5, with D hard to call. The CDR3 sequence is 15 residues long. Germline V gene data show CDR1 as SGHDN and CDR2 as FVKESK. V was pared by 0 bases and J by 1 base, with 9 bases between.